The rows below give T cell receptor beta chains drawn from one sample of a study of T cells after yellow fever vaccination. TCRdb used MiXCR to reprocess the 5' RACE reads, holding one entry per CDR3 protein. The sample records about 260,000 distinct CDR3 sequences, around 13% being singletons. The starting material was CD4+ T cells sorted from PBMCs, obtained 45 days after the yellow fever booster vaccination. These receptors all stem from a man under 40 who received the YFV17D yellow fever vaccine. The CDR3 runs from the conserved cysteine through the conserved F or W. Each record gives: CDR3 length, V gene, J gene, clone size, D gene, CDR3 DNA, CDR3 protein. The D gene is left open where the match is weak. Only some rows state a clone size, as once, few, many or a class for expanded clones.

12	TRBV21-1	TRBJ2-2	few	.	TGTGCCAGCAGAACAGGGGGCGGGGAGCTGTTTTTT	CASRTGGGELFF
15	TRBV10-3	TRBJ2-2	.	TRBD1	TGTGCCATCAGTGCCGGGACAGGGGGCACCGGGGAGCTGTTTTTT	CAISAGTGGTGELFF
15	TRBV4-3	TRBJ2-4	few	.	TGCGCCAGCAGCCAAGATTGGGGGAGCCAAAACATTCAGTACTTC	CASSQDWGSQNIQYF
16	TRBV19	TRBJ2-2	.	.	TGTGCCAGTAGGAACAGGGGGGGTTTTAACACCGGGGAGCTGTTTTTT	CASRNRGGFNTGELFF
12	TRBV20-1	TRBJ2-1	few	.	TGCAGTGCTAGCAAGGGTGAGAATGAGCAGTTCTTC	CSASKGENEQFF
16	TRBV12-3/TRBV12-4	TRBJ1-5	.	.	TGTGCCAGCAGTTTAAGCCTTGGGGGGCCGGGGCAGCCCCAGCATTTT	CASSLSLGGPGQPQHF
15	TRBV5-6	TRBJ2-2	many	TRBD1	TGTGCCAGCAGCTGGGGGACAGCGAACACCGGGGAGCTGTTTTTT	CASSWGTANTGELFF
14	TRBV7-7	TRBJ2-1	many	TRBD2	TGTGCCAGCAGCTTAGATGGCGGGGGCAATGAGCAGTTCTTC	CASSLDGGGNEQFF
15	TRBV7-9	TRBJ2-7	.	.	TGTGCCAGCAGCAGAGGCGGGACAGTGCCATACGAGCAGTACTTC	CASSRGGTVPYEQYF
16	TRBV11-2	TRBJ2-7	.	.	TGTGCCAGCAGCTTAGGCCCATGGACAGCGGGATGGGAGCAGTACTTC	CASSLGPWTAGWEQYF
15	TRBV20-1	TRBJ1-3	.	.	TGCAGTGCTAGTGGTCCAGCTGCCTCTGGAAACACCATATATTTT	CSASGPAASGNTIYF
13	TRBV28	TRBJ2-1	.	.	TGTGCCAGTACCTGGCTAGGATGGAATCAGCAGTTCTTC	CASTWLGWNQQFF
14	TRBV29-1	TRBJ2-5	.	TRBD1	TGCAGCGGGTGGACAGGGGCGTACCAAGAGACCCAGTACTTC	CSGWTGAYQETQYF
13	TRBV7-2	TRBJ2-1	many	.	TGTGCCAGCAGCTTAGAAAGGTACAATGAGCAGTTCTTC	CASSLERYNEQFF
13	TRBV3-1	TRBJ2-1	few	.	TGTGCCAGCAGCCAAGTACCCCAGCAGGGGCAGTTCTTC	CASSQVPQQGQFF
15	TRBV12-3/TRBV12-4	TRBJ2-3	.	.	TGTGCCAGCAGTTTCGTCGGGAGCAGCACAGATACGCAGTATTTT	CASSFVGSSTDTQYF